The clone carrying this T cell receptor (beta chain) has a single count. The antigen remains unidentified. The data belong to a study of long-term antiretroviral therapy in people with HIV. Study-level findings and limits: Spans of CDR3 length were tighter for HIV repertoires than for controls.

V dropped 1 base and J dropped 5 bases, with 11 bases sitting between them. Germline CDR1 SGHRS, CDR2 YFSETQ. The CDR3 runs to 14 residues. Run at survey level, the immunoSEQ assay was version v3.0. Repertoires were generated with immunoSEQ multiplex PCR, while TCRdb's copy carries only in-frame clones and drops some. The sample holds 15,000 to 20,000 clones, approximately 90% seen once. In the United States, treatment was given to all participants with HIV. DNA was extracted from approximately 0.95-9.8 million thawed cryopreserved PBMC. The sequence derives from a man over 45 with HIV. The sequencing used unsorted PBMCs, collected 0.7 years before starting antiretroviral therapy. This chain joins TRBV5-1 and TRBJ2-3; no clear D. The CDR3: CASSLFLDGDTQYF. The CDR3, as DNA: TGCGCCAGCAGCTTGTTCCTAGATGGAGATACGCAGTATTTT. Based on the CDR3 plus reference TRBV5-1 and TRBJ2-3, the full variable domain is KAGVTQTPRYLIKTRGQQVTLSCSPISGHRSVSWYQQTPGQGLQFLFEYFSETQRNKGNFPGRFSGRQFSNSRSEMNVSTLELGDSALYLCASSLFLDGDTQYFGPGTRLTVL.